A single sample is the source of the 17 T cell receptor beta chains below, sequenced in a study of blood T cell repertoires in COVID-19. Clones were sequenced by immunoSEQ multiplex PCR, and TCRdb holds only the in-frame ones, with some missing. The sample records under 200,000 clones, 80% to 90% being singletons. The sample consisted of peripheral blood. The receptors stem from a woman aged 55-69 years with COVID-19, enrolled during active disease.

The V gene is TRBV7-2, the J gene TRBJ2-7, with TRBD2 matching over 12 bases. The CDR3 consists of 14 residues. V was clipped by 5 bases and J by 2 bases; unmatched bases: 1. CDR1 is SGHTA, CDR2 FQGNSA, per germline. DNA of the CDR3: TGTGCCAGCAGCCCTAGCGGGAGGGCCTACGAGCAGTACTTC. It yields the protein CASSPSGRAYEQYF.

The rearrangement links TRBV7-6 to TRBJ2-1, with D maybe TRBD2 (5 bases). Trimming took off 3 bases at V and 8 bases at J, with 14 bases between the two ends. CDR3 size: 14 residues. CDR1 is SGHVS, CDR2 FNYEAQ, per germline. The DNA of the CDR3 is TGTGCCAGCAGCTTGCTATGGGAGTTCGATGAGCAGTTCTTC. This gives the protein CASSLLWEFDEQFF.

The V and J genes are TRBV10-3 and TRBJ2-4; TRBD2 matches at 8 bases. Trimming at V came to 11 bases and at J to 3 bases, leaving 12 bases not matched to a gene. The length of the CDR3 is 15 residues. Per germline, CDR1 ENHRY and CDR2 SYGVKD. CDR3 nucleotide sequence: TGTGCCTTTTCGGGAGGGCTCATAGACAAAAACATTCAGTACTTC. It yields the protein CAFSGGLIDKNIQYF.

The rearrangement links TRBV7-9 to TRBJ2-1, with D hard to call. V was shortened by 0 bases and J by 1 base, with 7 bases between the two germline ends. The CDR3 is 15 amino acids. Per germline, CDR1 SEHNR and CDR2 FQNEAQ (reference sequence). As DNA, the CDR3 is TGTGCCAGCAGCTTAGCAATAGATTCCTACAATGAGCAGTTCTTC. This gives the protein CASSLAIDSYNEQFF.

This sequence joins TRBV5-1 and TRBJ1-2; 11 positions agree with TRBD1. The CDR3 consists of 13 residues. Germline trimming cut 4 bases from V and 8 bases from J; bases unmatched to any gene: 4. Germline V gene lookup returns CDR1 SGHRS and CDR2 YFSETQ. The CDR3 coding sequence is TGCGCCAGCAGCGTTGGACAGGGGGCAGGCTACACCTTC. This sequence encodes CASSVGQGAGYTF.

J is TRBJ2-7 and V is TRBV10-3, with 7 nucleotides matching TRBD2. The trim removed 10 bases at V and 0 bases at J, leaving 9 bases unmatched. The CDR3 has 14 residues. Germline loops: CDR1 ENHRY, CDR2 SYGVKD. In DNA form, the CDR3 reads TGTGCCACCTACCGCGGGAGTCTCTCCTACGAGCAGTACTTC. This sequence encodes CATYRGSLSYEQYF.

The chain combines TRBV30 with TRBJ2-2; 11 nucleotides align to TRBD2. The CDR3 consists of 14 residues. J lost 6 bases, V lost 7 bases, and 7 bases had no gene match. Germline CDR1 reads GTSNPN; CDR2 reads SVGIG (reference sequence). The CDR3 bases are TGTGCCTATGGGACTAGCGGCTTCCCCGGGGAGCTGTTTTTT. Translating gives CAYGTSGFPGELFF.

This chain links TRBV7-9 with TRBJ1-3; D gene ambiguous. CDR3 length: 15 residues. The V gene's germline CDR1 is SEHNR and CDR2 FQNEAQ (reference sequence). V shed 0 bases and J shed 7 bases, with 13 bases lying between them. The CDR3, as DNA: TGTGCCAGCAGCTTAGCGGCGGTTTTCTCGAACACCATATATTTT. It yields the protein CASSLAAVFSNTIYF.

The genes are TRBV7-2 and TRBJ1-5; D is ambiguous. Trimming stripped 1 base from V and 1 base from J, with 8 bases between. Germline V gene data show CDR1 as SGHTA and CDR2 as FQGNSA. This CDR3 contains 15 residues. CDR3: CASSLVLSSNQPQHF. Here the CDR3 DNA reads TGTGCCAGCAGCTTAGTCCTGTCGAGCAATCAGCCCCAGCATTTT. The full variable domain, completed using reference TRBV7-2 and TRBJ1-5, is GAGVSQSPSNKVTEKGKDVELRCDPISGHTALYWYRQSLGQGLEFLIYFQGNSAPDKSGLPSDRFSAERTGGSVSTLTIQRTQQEDSAVYLCASSLVLSSNQPQHFGDGTRLSIL.

This clone was seen just once. The gene calls are TRBV7-9 and TRBJ1-6; D is possibly TRBD1 (6 bases). Germline loops: CDR1 SEHNR, CDR2 FQNEAQ (reference sequence). The germline V and J ends were trimmed by 3 bases and 10 bases, with 10 bases remaining between them. This CDR3 comprises 13 residues. The CDR3 reads CASSFEGESPLHF. CDR3 DNA sequence: TGTGCCAGCAGCTTTGAGGGGGAATCACCCCTCCACTTT.

CDR3 sequence (DNA): TGTGCCAGCAGCGAGCGGGACGTTACCGGGGAGCTGTTTTTT. Protein product: CASSERDVTGELFF. V usage is TRBV7-2 and J usage is TRBJ2-2; 7 bases are shared with TRBD2. The germline V gene encodes CDR1 SGHTA and CDR2 FQGNSA. This CDR3 contains 14 residues. V lost 5 bases, J lost 5 bases, and 5 bases stayed unmatched.

V gene TRBV2 combines with J gene TRBJ2-1, with 11 positions matching TRBD2. The CDR3 covers 15 residues. The trim removed 8 bases at V and 4 bases at J, leaving 7 bases unmatched. CDR1 SNHLY and CDR2 FYNNEI come from the germline V gene. The CDR3 DNA reads TGTGCCAGCTCGCTAGCGGGAGGCCAATACAATGAGCAGTTCTTC. Protein product: CASSLAGGQYNEQFF.

The chain joins TRBV4-1 to TRBJ2-5, with a weak D call TRBD1 (6 bases). The V and J ends lost 4 bases and 4 bases respectively, with 16 bases between them. Germline loops: CDR1 MGHRA, CDR2 YSYEKL. The CDR3 loop spans 15 amino acids. CDR3 bases: TGCGCCAGCAGCCCCCGCTCGACAGGCGGAGAGACCCAGTACTTC. It yields the protein CASSPRSTGGETQYF.

This sequence joins TRBV10-3 and TRBJ1-1; weak D call: TRBD1 (5 bases). The germline V and J ends were trimmed by 8 bases and 3 bases, with 16 bases remaining between them. Per germline, CDR1 ENHRY and CDR2 SYGVKD. This CDR3 is built from 14 residues. The CDR3 protein is CAIGQIDRDTEAFF. CDR3 bases: TGTGCCATCGGGCAAATAGACAGAGACACTGAAGCTTTCTTT.

The chain links TRBV30 to TRBJ1-5; TRBD1 matches at 8 bases. Germline V gene lookup returns CDR1 GTSNPN and CDR2 SVGIG (reference sequence). There are 13 residues in the CDR3. Here the CDR3 reads CAYGQGGSQPQHF. The CDR3 coding sequence is TGTGCGTATGGACAGGGTGGAAGTCAGCCCCAGCATTTT.

The chain joins TRBV27 to TRBJ2-2; weak D call: TRBD1 (6 bases). Deletions cut 0 bases from V and 1 base from J, with 9 bases between. CDR1 is MNHEY, CDR2 SMNVEV, per germline (reference sequence). This CDR3 contains 16 residues. The CDR3 here is CASSLSPRGNTGELFF. DNA for the CDR3: TGTGCCAGCAGTTTATCCCCCAGGGGGAACACCGGGGAGCTGTTTTTT.

This chain links TRBV7-3 with TRBJ2-3; TRBD2 agrees at 10 bases. This CDR3 comprises 15 residues. Germline loops: CDR1 SGHTA, CDR2 FQGTGA. Trimming at V came to 6 bases and at J to 0 bases, leaving 3 bases not matched to a gene. In nucleotides, the CDR3 is TGTGCCAGCAGTGAAGCGGGGGGGAGCACAGATACGCAGTATTTT. It is translated as CASSEAGGSTDTQYF.